One sample yielded the 9 T cell receptor beta chains listed below, sequenced in a study of CD8 T cells in ankylosing spondylitis. One entry per CDR3 protein results from TCRdb running MiXCR on the 5' RACE reads. The sample yields 150,000 to 200,000 distinct CDR3 sequences, over 10% seen once. The source material was blood, either unsorted or a sorted T cell fraction (not recorded which). Receptor source: a female donor with ankylosing spondylitis or in good health (not recorded which).

At least ten counts were recorded for this clonotype. This chain connects TRBV20-1 to TRBJ2-2; possibly TRBD2 for D (6 bases). V was cut by 5 bases and J by 4 bases, with 14 bases left in between. The CDR3 is 14 residues long. CDR1 and CDR2 from the germline V gene are DFQATT and SNEGSKA (reference sequence). The CDR3 DNA reads as TGCAGTGCTGCGGGAAGTTTTCTCACCGGGGAGCTGTTTTTT. Translating gives CSAAGSFLTGELFF.

This clonotype showed up just a few times. This chain uses TRBV4-2 with TRBJ2-1; 9 bases line up with TRBD1. Unmatched junction bases numbered 13, after V lost 6 bases and J lost 7 bases. The CDR3 runs 16 residues. Germline-derived CDR1 and CDR2 are LGHNA and YNFKEQ. This CDR3 reads CASRMGTGNPLNEQFF. The DNA of the CDR3 is TGTGCCAGCAGGATGGGGACAGGGAATCCCCTAAATGAGCAGTTCTTC.

This clonotype was detected a few times. The genes are TRBV6-1 and TRBJ1-2; the match to TRBD1 covers 8 bases. With V trimmed by 8 bases and J by 5 bases, 13 bases remained unmatched. The CDR3 spans 15 residues. Germline lookup yields CDR1 MNHNS and CDR2 SASEGT. The chain's CDR3 is CASCLLDRASYGYTF. Here the CDR3 DNA reads TGTGCCAGCTGTCTTCTGGACAGGGCCAGTTATGGCTACACCTTC.

The CDR3 bases are TGTGCCAGCAGTAGGACCATTGGCGGGTGGTCTGGCGAGCAGTTCTTC. Translated, it gives CASSRTIGGWSGEQFF. The gene calls are TRBV27 and TRBJ2-1; possible D gene TRBD2, 5 bases. CDR1 MNHEY and CDR2 SMNVEV come from the germline V gene (reference sequence). V gave up 5 bases and J gave up 10 bases, with 24 bases separating them. CDR3 length: 16 amino acids.

There are many counts of this clonotype. The chain is built from TRBV28 and TRBJ2-7; D tentatively fits TRBD1 or TRBD2 (5 bases each). The V end was cut by 11 bases, the J end by 4 bases, with 27 bases between. The germline V gene encodes CDR1 MDHEN and CDR2 SYDVKM. This CDR3 spans 16 amino acids. The CDR3 loop is CAALGRRDLNVYEQYF. CDR3 nucleotide sequence: TGTGCCGCCCTGGGGCGTCGGGACCTGAATGTATACGAGCAGTACTTC.

The chain uses TRBV12-5 and TRBJ2-6, with D perhaps assigned TRBD1 or TRBD2 (5 bases each). The germline CDR1 and CDR2 sequences are LGHNT and FRNRAP. V shed 6 bases and J shed 4 bases, with 13 bases lying between them. This CDR3 spans 15 amino acids. This CDR3 is CASGLRGDGANVLTF. The DNA of the CDR3 is TGTGCTAGTGGCCTTAGAGGGGACGGGGCCAACGTCCTGACTTTC.

The sample holds many counts of this clonotype. V gene TRBV29-1 combines with J gene TRBJ2-3, with no clear D. CDR3 length equals 12 residues. Looked up from germline, CDR1 is SQVTM and CDR2 is ANQGSEA. The V end was cut by 2 bases, the J end by 2 bases, with 5 bases between. The CDR3 sequence is CSVEPDTDTQYF. CDR3 bases: TGCAGCGTTGAACCAGACACAGATACGCAGTATTTT.

The chain joins TRBV20-1 to TRBJ2-3; 7 positions match TRBD2. CDR3 length: 17 residues. The ends lost 0 bases at V and 2 bases at J; junction bases unmatched: 11. Germline V lookup: CDR1 DFQATT, CDR2 SNEGSKA (reference sequence). As DNA, the CDR3 is TGCAGTGCTAGAGATTTAGCTAGCGGAGGGTACACAGATACGCAGTATTTT. Protein sequence: CSARDLASGGYTDTQYF.

The gene calls are TRBV12-3 or TRBV12-4 and TRBJ2-3; 9 bases fit TRBD2. The CDR3 length is 16 residues. V lost 10 bases and J lost 1; bases outside the gene matches: 12. The CDR3 DNA sequence: TGTGCCATCCGTGCGGGAGGGCCCGGGGGCACAGATACGCAGTATTTT. It translates to CAIRAGGPGGTDTQYF.